This T cell receptor (beta chain) is drawn from a study of T cell repertoires in cytomegalovirus infection. Whole-study context: Through public TCR beta signatures, both CMV infection and matching HLA type were indicated. Whole-study findings and limits: There were HLA-C-restricted CMV-specific TCR beta clonotypes dominating the ex vivo response.

In regard to this clonotype: Its antigen remains unidentified.

From germline, CDR1 is MNHEY and CDR2 SMNVEV (reference sequence). The CDR3 has 12 amino acids. Deletions cut 6 bases from V and 6 bases from J, with 9 bases between. TCRdb processed the reads anew with MiXCR; each CDR3 protein has one entry. There are some 680,000 distinct CDR3 sequences in the sample; less than 40% occur only once, and under 3.5% lies in the top ten. This chain links TRBV27 with TRBJ2-1; D call uncertain. The sequenced sample consisted of PBMCs. The TCR comes from a human donor in good health (CMV status not recorded). Some clones in this sample may be carry-over from other donors' samples. The CDR3 DNA is TGTGCCAGCAGCCACCGTAGCAATGAGCAGTTCTTC. Its translation: CASSHRSNEQFF.